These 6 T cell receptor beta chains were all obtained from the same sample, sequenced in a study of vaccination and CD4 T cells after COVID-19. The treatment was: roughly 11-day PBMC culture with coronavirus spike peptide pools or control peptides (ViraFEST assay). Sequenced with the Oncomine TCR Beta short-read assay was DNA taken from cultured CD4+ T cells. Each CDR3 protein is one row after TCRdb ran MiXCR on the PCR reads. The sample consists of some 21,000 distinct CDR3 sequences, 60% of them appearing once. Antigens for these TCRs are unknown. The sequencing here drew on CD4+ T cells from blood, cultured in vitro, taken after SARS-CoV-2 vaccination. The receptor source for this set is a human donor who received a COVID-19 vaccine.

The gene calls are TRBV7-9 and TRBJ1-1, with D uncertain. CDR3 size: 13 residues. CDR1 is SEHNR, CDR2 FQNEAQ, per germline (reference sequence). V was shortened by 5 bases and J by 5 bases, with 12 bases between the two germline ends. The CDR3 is CASSPFRWTEAFF. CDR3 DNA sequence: TGTGCCAGCAGCCCGTTTAGGTGGACTGAAGCTTTCTTT.

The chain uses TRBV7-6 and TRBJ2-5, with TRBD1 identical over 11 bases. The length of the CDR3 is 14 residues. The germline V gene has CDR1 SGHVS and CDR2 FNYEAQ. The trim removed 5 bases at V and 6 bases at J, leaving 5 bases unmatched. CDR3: CASSLGQGAKTQYF. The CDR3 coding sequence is TGTGCCAGCAGCCTCGGACAGGGGGCAAAGACCCAGTACTTC.

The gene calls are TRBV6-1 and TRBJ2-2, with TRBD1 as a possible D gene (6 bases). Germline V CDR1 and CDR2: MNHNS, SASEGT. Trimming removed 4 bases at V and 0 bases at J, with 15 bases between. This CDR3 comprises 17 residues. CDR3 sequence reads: CASSGGQGRTNTGELFF. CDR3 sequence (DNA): TGTGCCAGCAGTGGGGGACAAGGCCGGACGAACACCGGGGAGCTGTTTTTT.

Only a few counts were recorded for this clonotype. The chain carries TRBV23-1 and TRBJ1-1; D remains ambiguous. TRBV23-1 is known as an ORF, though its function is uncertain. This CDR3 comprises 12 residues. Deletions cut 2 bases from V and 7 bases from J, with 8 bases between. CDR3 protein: CASSQGKVEAFF. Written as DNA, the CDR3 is TGCGCCAGCAGTCAAGGTAAGGTTGAAGCTTTCTTT.

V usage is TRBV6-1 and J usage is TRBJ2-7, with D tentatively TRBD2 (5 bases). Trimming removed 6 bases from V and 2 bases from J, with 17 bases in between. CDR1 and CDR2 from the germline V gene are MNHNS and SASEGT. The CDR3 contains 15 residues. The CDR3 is CASRTGTGATYEQYF. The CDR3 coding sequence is TGTGCCAGCAGGACGGGAACTGGAGCCACCTACGAGCAGTACTTC.

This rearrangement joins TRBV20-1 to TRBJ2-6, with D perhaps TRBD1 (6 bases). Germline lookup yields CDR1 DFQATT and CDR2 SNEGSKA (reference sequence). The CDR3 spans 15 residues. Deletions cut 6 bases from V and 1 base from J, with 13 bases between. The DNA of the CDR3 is TGCAGTGCAACGGCAGGGGCTTCTGGGGCCAACGTCCTGACTTTC. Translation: CSATAGASGANVLTF.